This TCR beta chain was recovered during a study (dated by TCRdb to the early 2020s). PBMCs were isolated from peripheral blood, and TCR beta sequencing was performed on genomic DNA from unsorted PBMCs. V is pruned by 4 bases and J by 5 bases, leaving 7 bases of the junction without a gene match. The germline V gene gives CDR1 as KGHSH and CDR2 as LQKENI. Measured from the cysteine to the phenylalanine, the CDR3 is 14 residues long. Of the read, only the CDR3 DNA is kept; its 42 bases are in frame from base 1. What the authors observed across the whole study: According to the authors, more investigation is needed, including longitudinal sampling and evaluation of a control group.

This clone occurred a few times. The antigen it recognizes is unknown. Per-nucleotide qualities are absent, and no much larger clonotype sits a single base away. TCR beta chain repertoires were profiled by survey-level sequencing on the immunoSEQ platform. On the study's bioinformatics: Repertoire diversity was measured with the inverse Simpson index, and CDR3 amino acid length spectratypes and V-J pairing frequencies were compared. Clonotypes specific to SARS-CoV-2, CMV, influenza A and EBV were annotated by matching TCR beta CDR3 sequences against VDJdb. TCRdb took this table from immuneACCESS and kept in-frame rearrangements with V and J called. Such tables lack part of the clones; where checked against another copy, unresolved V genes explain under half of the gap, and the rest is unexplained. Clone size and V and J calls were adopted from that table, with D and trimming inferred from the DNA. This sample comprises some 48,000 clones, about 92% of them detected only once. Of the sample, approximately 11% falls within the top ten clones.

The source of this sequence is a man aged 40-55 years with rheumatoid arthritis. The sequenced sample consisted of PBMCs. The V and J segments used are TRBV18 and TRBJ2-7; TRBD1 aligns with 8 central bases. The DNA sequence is TGTGCCAGCTCACTCGGACAGGGCGGTAACGAGCAGTACTTC. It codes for CASSLGQGGNEQYF.